This entry features one T cell receptor beta chain sequence. These data are taken from a study of T cells in Graves' hyperthyroidism and ophthalmopathy. The source material, RNA transcripts, was used to amplify TCR beta CDR3 regions. The TCR CDR3 first-round RT-PCR relied on the HTBI primer set. TCRdb re-analysed the multiplex PCR reads in MiXCR, keeping a single row per CDR3 protein. In the table there are 650,000 to 750,000 distinct CDR3 sequences, around 15% of which are singletons. V shed 5 bases and J shed 5 bases, with 15 bases lying between them. Germline CDR1 SGHTA, CDR2 FQGNSA. CDR3 size: 15 residues.

Input material: blood. The receptor comes from a woman under 30 with Graves' hyperthyroidism. V and J are TRBV7-2 and TRBJ2-2; the D gene could be TRBD1 or TRBD2 (6 bases each). The chain's CDR3 is CASSPMGAGTGELFF. The CDR3 DNA follows: TGTGCCAGCAGCCCGATGGGGGCGGGAACCGGGGAGCTGTTTTTT.